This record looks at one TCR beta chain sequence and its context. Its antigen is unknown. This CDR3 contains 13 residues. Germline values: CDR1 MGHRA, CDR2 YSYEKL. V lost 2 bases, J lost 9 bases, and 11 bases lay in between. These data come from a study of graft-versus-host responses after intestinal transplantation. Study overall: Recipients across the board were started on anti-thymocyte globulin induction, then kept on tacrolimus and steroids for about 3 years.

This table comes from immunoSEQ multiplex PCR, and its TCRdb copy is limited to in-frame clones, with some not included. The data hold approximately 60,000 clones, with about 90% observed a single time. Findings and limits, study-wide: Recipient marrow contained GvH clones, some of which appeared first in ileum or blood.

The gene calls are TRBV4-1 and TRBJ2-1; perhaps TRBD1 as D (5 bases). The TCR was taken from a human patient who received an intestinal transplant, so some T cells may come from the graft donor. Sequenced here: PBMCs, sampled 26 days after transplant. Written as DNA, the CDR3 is TGCGCCAGCAGCCAACCAGGGTCCCGTGAGCAGTTCTTC. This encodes CASSQPGSREQFF.